A single sample gave rise to the 11 T cell receptor beta chains below, sequenced in a study of identical twins. TCRdb redid the calling of the 5' RACE reads with MiXCR, one entry per CDR3 protein. The sample has some 500,000 distinct CDR3 sequences; less than 25% are singletons. This same sample was also part of a study on T cells expressing NK-cell markers.

The sample consisted of CD4+ T cells sorted from blood. The receptors stem from a woman aged 18-29 years in good health.

V gene TRBV9 combines with J gene TRBJ2-1; D possibly corresponds to TRBD2 (5 bases). Trimming removed 6 bases from V and 2 bases from J, with 12 bases in between. In germline, CDR1 is SGDLS, CDR2 YYNGEE. The CDR3 sequence is 14 residues long. The CDR3 spells CASTPGFPYNEQFF. The CDR3 DNA reads as TGTGCCAGCACACCGGGGTTCCCCTACAATGAGCAGTTCTTC.

This clonotype was recorded a few times. The J gene is TRBJ2-7, the V gene TRBV5-6; the D gene is possibly TRBD2 (5 bases). V was shortened by 1 base and J by 4 bases, with 9 bases between the two germline ends. The CDR3 is 13 residues long. Per the germline V gene, CDR1 is SGHDT and CDR2 is YYEEEE. CDR3 sequence: CASSLQTTYEQYF. For the CDR3, the DNA is TGTGCCAGCAGCTTGCAGACTACATACGAGCAGTACTTC.

The genes are TRBV20-1 and TRBJ1-1; a possible D gene is TRBD1 (5 bases). This CDR3 spans 15 amino acids. Trimming took 5 bases from V and 6 from J, leaving 22 bases between them. The germline V gene encodes CDR1 DFQATT and CDR2 SNEGSKA (reference sequence). CDR3 coding DNA: TGCAGTGCTTACGATGGGACGGTCCAAGGATCTGAAGCTTTCTTT. This sequence encodes CSAYDGTVQGSEAFF.

V is TRBV5-1 and J is TRBJ2-6; D may be TRBD1 (5 bases). The CDR3 consists of 15 residues. V was clipped by 2 bases and J by 1 base, with 7 bases between them. Germline lookup yields CDR1 SGHRS and CDR2 YFSETQ. The CDR3 spells CASSLGESGANVLTF. The CDR3 DNA follows: TGCGCCAGCAGCTTAGGGGAATCTGGGGCCAACGTCCTGACTTTC.

This clonotype was counted many times. The chain employs TRBV10-3 and TRBJ2-3; TRBD1 aligns across 9 bases. Germline V gene sequence: CDR1 ENHRY, CDR2 SYGVKD. J was trimmed by 4 bases and V by 1 base; bases with no gene match: 3. CDR3 length: 15 amino acids. The CDR3 nucleotides are TGTGCCATCAGTGAGTACGGACAGGGGTCAGATACGCAGTATTTT. Amino acid sequence: CAISEYGQGSDTQYF.

This clonotype was recorded a few times. CDR3 sequence reads: CASRDAQLTSYEQYF. CDR3 coding DNA: TGCGCCAGCAGGGACGCTCAGTTAACCTCCTACGAGCAGTACTTC. V and J are TRBV10-2 and TRBJ2-7, with D uncertain. V was cut by 6 bases and J by 0 bases, with 15 bases left in between. From germline, CDR1 is WSHSY and CDR2 SAAADI. There are 15 residues in the CDR3.

The J gene is TRBJ2-1, the V gene TRBV7-2; the match to TRBD2 covers 8 bases. Germline CDR1 and CDR2: SGHTA and FQGNSA. V trimming: 3 bases; J trimming: 8 bases; junction bases outside the gene matches: 9. CDR3 length equals 15 residues. CDR3 in DNA: TGTGCCAGCAGCTTCGGATCATCGGGGGGGGATGAGCAGTTCTTC. It codes for CASSFGSSGGDEQFF. The full variable domain, its missing parts supplied by reference TRBV7-2 and TRBJ2-1, is GAGVSQSPSNKVTEKGKDVELRCDPISGHTALYWYRQSLGQGLEFLIYFQGNSAPDKSGLPSDRFSAERTGGSVSTLTIQRTQQEDSAVYLCASSFGSSGGDEQFFGPGTRLTVL.

The rearrangement joins TRBV7-2 to TRBJ2-4, with D perhaps TRBD1 (5 bases). Trimming removed 1 base from V and 8 bases from J, with 18 bases in between. The CDR3 runs 16 residues. Germline V gene sequence: CDR1 SGHTA, CDR2 FQGNSA. The CDR3 sequence: CASSLVIGPSGHIQYF. The CDR3, as DNA: TGTGCCAGCAGCTTAGTGATAGGTCCCTCAGGGCACATTCAGTACTTC.

This clonotype was detected ten times or more. The chain has TRBV29-1 and TRBJ1-1; D remains ambiguous. Trimming stripped 4 bases from V and 4 bases from J, with 1 base between. Per germline, CDR1 SQVTM and CDR2 ANQGSEA. This CDR3 is 9 amino acids long. The chain's CDR3 is CSVGTEAFF. Here the CDR3 DNA reads TGCAGCGTTGGCACTGAAGCTTTCTTT.

The CDR3 DNA sequence: TGTGCCAGCAGTTTTAGGACGGGAGGGGTTTACGGCTACACCTTC. Its protein product is CASSFRTGGVYGYTF. The chain couples TRBV12-3 or TRBV12-4 to TRBJ1-2; perhaps TRBD1 as D (5 bases). The CDR3 totals 15 residues. Trimming took off 3 bases at V and 8 bases at J, with 19 bases between the two ends.

The rearrangement links TRBV20-1 to TRBJ1-2, with D hard to call. The CDR3 runs 12 residues. V was trimmed by 3 bases and J by 1 base, leaving 6 bases between them. Germline-derived CDR1 and CDR2 are DFQATT and SNEGSKA (reference sequence). CDR3 coding DNA: TGCAGTGCTAGCGGGGATAACTATGGCTACACCTTC. Its protein product is CSASGDNYGYTF.